A single sample is the source of the 18 T cell receptor beta chains below, sequenced in a study of T-cell memory formation after mild COVID-19. TCRdb called the 5' RACE reads again in MiXCR, with one record for every CDR3 protein. Counted here are approximately 440,000 distinct CDR3 sequences, 20% occurring once; the ten biggest clones make up 7.5% to 9.5%. Sequencing input: PBMCs or a T cell subset sorted from them (not recorded which). Source of these receptors: an adult woman who had mild COVID-19 (a few samples of this study predate the infection). Cell type and time point are not known.

The gene calls are TRBV12-3 or TRBV12-4 and TRBJ2-3, with no clear D. V was cut by 4 bases and J by 1 base, with 9 bases left in between. The CDR3 contains 14 residues. CDR3 protein: CASSWTDRTDTQYF. As DNA, the CDR3 is TGTGCCAGCAGTTGGACCGACCGCACAGATACGCAGTATTTT.

This clonotype was detected a few times. J is TRBJ2-5 and V is TRBV12-3 or TRBV12-4, with 11 bases aligning to TRBD1. V was pared by 4 bases and J by 5 bases, with 12 bases of the junction left unmatched. This CDR3 contains 17 residues. CDR3: CASSSLTTGTGGETQYF. The CDR3 region has the DNA TGTGCCAGCAGTTCGCTAACAACCGGGACAGGGGGTGAGACCCAGTACTTC.

The J gene is TRBJ1-2, the V gene TRBV5-1; 7 nucleotides agree with TRBD1. The germline gives CDR1 SGHRS, CDR2 YFSETQ. The CDR3 covers 13 residues. V trimming: 2 bases; J trimming: 8 bases; junction bases outside the gene matches: 6. The CDR3 protein is CASSFTGVEGYTF. Written as DNA, the CDR3 is TGCGCCAGCAGCTTCACAGGGGTAGAGGGCTACACCTTC.

This clonotype was seen more than once but under ten times. V usage is TRBV28 and J usage is TRBJ2-7; D possibly uses TRBD1 or TRBD2 (5 bases each). Between the trimmed V and J ends, which lost 2 bases and 2 bases, there was a span of 13 bases. Germline V gene data show CDR1 as MDHEN and CDR2 as SYDVKM. The CDR3 consists of 15 residues. The CDR3 DNA follows: TGTGCCAGCAGTTTAGGGGCCGCCGGGGCCTACGAGCAGTACTTC. Protein product: CASSLGAAGAYEQYF.

The V and J genes are TRBV5-5 and TRBJ2-3, with TRBD2 matching over 8 bases. CDR3 length equals 20 residues. The trim removed 0 bases at V and 0 bases at J, leaving 15 bases unmatched. In germline, CDR1 is SGHKS, CDR2 YYEKEE (reference sequence). In nucleotides, the CDR3 is TGTGCCAGCAGCTTGGACCTCCGAAGTAGGGTAGCGGGGAGCACAGATACGCAGTATTTT. This encodes CASSLDLRSRVAGSTDTQYF.

V and J are TRBV7-2 and TRBJ2-5, with D possibly being TRBD2 (6 bases). From germline, CDR1 is SGHTA and CDR2 FQGNSA. Trimming cost V 3 bases and J 2 bases, with 13 bases left between them. This CDR3 spans 15 amino acids. CDR3 sequence: CASSLPAGGQETQYF. Here the CDR3 DNA reads TGTGCCAGCAGCTTGCCAGCGGGCGGACAAGAGACCCAGTACTTC.

The rearrangement joins TRBV24-1 to TRBJ2-1; 16 bases align to TRBD2. The CDR3 has 15 amino acids. With 5 bases clipped from V and 15 bases from J, the junction kept 9 bases outside the gene matches. In germline, CDR1 is KGHDR, CDR2 SFDVKD. CDR3 residues: CATSGRGLAGGLLFF. DNA of the CDR3: TGTGCCACCAGTGGCCGGGGACTAGCGGGGGGGCTGCTGTTCTTC.

Ten or more counts support this clonotype. V usage is TRBV14 and J usage is TRBJ1-1, with a tentative D call TRBD1 (6 bases). The ends were cut back, 4 bases at V and 7 bases at J, with 19 bases in the middle. CDR3 length: 15 residues. From germline, CDR1 is SGHDN and CDR2 FVKESK. In nucleotides, the CDR3 is TGTGCCAGCAGCCCACTAGTGGGGGGGCGGGATGAAGCTTTCTTT. It encodes CASSPLVGGRDEAFF.

The rearrangement joins TRBV12-3 or TRBV12-4 to TRBJ1-2; no reliable D call. Trimming left V 2 bases short and J 4 bases short, with 5 bases between. The CDR3 sequence is 12 residues long. CDR3 region: CASSLNLYGYTF. DNA for the CDR3: TGTGCCAGCAGTTTAAATCTCTATGGCTACACCTTC.

A few counts support this clonotype. This sequence joins TRBV6-5 and TRBJ2-7; 9 bases line up with TRBD2. Germline V gene sequence: CDR1 MNHEY, CDR2 SVGAGI. The CDR3 runs to 14 residues. V gave up 4 bases and J gave up 6 bases; unmatched junction bases: 7. The CDR3 loop reads CASSSRGGQSEQYF. In DNA form, the CDR3 reads TGTGCCAGCAGTTCGCGGGGGGGCCAGTCCGAGCAGTACTTC.

This clonotype has only a few counts. The V call is TRBV30, the J call TRBJ1-5, with 10 nucleotides matching TRBD1. CDR1 GTSNPN and CDR2 SVGIG come from the germline V gene (reference sequence). Losses at the gene ends were 2 bases for V and 4 bases for J; bases not matched to a gene: 5. The CDR3 spans 15 residues. CDR3 in DNA: TGTGCCTGGAGTCCGGGACAGGGGCAAAATCAGCCCCAGCATTTT. It translates to CAWSPGQGQNQPQHF.

In its sample, this clonotype was seen a few times. This chain links TRBV7-9 with TRBJ2-7; D is unclear. The CDR3 spans 14 residues. V lost 5 bases to trimming and J lost 5 bases, with 16 bases between them. Germline assignment: CDR1 SEHNR and CDR2 FQNEAQ (reference sequence). CDR3 protein: CASSRSPRADEQYF. In nucleotides, the CDR3 is TGTGCCAGCAGCCGTTCTCCCCGGGCCGACGAGCAGTACTTC.

This sequence joins TRBV7-2 and TRBJ2-1, with 7 bases identical to TRBD1. The CDR3 is 15 residues long. Germline loops: CDR1 SGHTA, CDR2 FQGNSA. The junction had 6 bases not matched to a gene; V was cut back by 1 base and J by 6 bases. CDR3 coding DNA: TGTGCCAGCAGCTTAGAGACAGGGATTATCAATGAGCAGTTCTTC. This encodes CASSLETGIINEQFF. Combining the CDR3 with reference TRBV7-2 and TRBJ2-1 gives the whole variable domain GAGVSQSPSNKVTEKGKDVELRCDPISGHTALYWYRQSLGQGLEFLIYFQGNSAPDKSGLPSDRFSAERTGGSVSTLTIQRTQQEDSAVYLCASSLETGIINEQFFGPGTRLTVL.

The chain uses TRBV6-2 or TRBV6-3 and TRBJ1-5; D gene uncertain. CDR1 is MNHEY, CDR2 SVGEGT, per germline. This CDR3 is built from 14 residues. The V gene lost 6 bases and the J gene lost 0 bases, with 9 bases spanning the gap. The CDR3 reads CASSRTNSNQPQHF. The CDR3 DNA sequence: TGTGCCAGCAGCCGCACCAATAGCAATCAGCCCCAGCATTTT.

This clonotype appeared a few times. V is TRBV9 and J is TRBJ2-3, with 11 bases fitting TRBD2. The CDR3 is made up of 16 amino acids. Germline assignment: CDR1 SGDLS and CDR2 YYNGEE. Losses at the gene ends were 0 bases for V and 3 bases for J; bases not matched to a gene: 3. CDR3 nucleotide sequence: TGTGCCAGCAGCGTAGGTACTAGCGGGGGTACAGATACGCAGTATTTT. Residues: CASSVGTSGGTDTQYF.

This clonotype has more than one count but fewer than ten. J is TRBJ1-3 and V is TRBV5-1; D unclear. V was trimmed by 2 bases and J by 0 bases, leaving 9 bases between them. The CDR3 is made up of 15 amino acids. Per germline, CDR1 SGHRS and CDR2 YFSETQ. DNA of the CDR3: TGCGCCAGCAGCTTCGGAAGGACCTCTGGAAACACCATATATTTT. Its protein is CASSFGRTSGNTIYF.

The chain couples TRBV7-9 to TRBJ2-2, with TRBD1 as a possible D gene (6 bases). CDR1 and CDR2 (germline): SEHNR, FQNEAQ (reference sequence). The CDR3 is 14 amino acids. Trimming removed 5 bases from V and 6 bases from J, with 13 bases in between. The CDR3 loop reads CASSLPQGSGELFF. In DNA, the CDR3 is TGTGCCAGCAGCCTACCACAGGGATCCGGGGAGCTGTTTTTT.

The chain joins TRBV28 to TRBJ2-1; the match to TRBD2 covers 16 bases. The germline V gene has CDR1 MDHEN and CDR2 SYDVKM. The CDR3 is 21 amino acids. Trimming at V came to 6 bases and at J to 0 bases, leaving 14 bases not matched to a gene. The CDR3 protein is CASSSAWQGTSGRASYNEQFF. The CDR3 DNA follows: TGTGCCAGCAGCTCCGCCTGGCAGGGGACTAGCGGGAGGGCCTCCTACAATGAGCAGTTCTTC.